This T cell receptor beta chain emerged from a study of cytomegalovirus exposure and HLA in healthy donors. The primer mix had 60 Vbeta and 13 Jbeta primers. The method was immunoSEQ multiplex PCR; TCRdb's version includes in-frame clones alone and lacks a portion of them. The table shows under 90,000 clones, with approximately 74% occurring only once. Germline CDR1 reads SGHTA; CDR2 reads FQGNSA. Trimming shortened V by 5 bases and J by 4 bases, and 15 bases separated the two germline ends. CDR3 length equals 14 residues. In its sample, this clone was seen a few times. Antigen specificity is unknown. Regarding the study as a whole: The productive fraction for most TCR beta V segments was about 87% or about 30% in an earlier analysis. There was a cluster of highly shared sequence variants that was likely a sequencing artifact. The investigators catalogued 150 to 200 TCR beta chains as cytomegalovirus-associated. TCR beta V- and J-gene trimming was later associated with a missense DCLRE1C variant.

This TCR derives from a man aged 35 to 55 in good health and CMV-seropositive. V usage is TRBV7-2 and J usage is TRBJ2-7, with a weak D call TRBD1 (6 bases). Sequencing was performed on PBMCs. CDR3 DNA: TGTGCCAGCAGCCAAGACCTACAGGGTTACGAGCAGTACTTC. Encoded protein: CASSQDLQGYEQYF.